The 25 T cell receptor beta chains listed next were all sequenced from one sample in a study of Ad26.COV2.S vaccination and SARS-CoV-2 variants. Here immunoSEQ multiplex PCR was the method, and the copy in TCRdb shows in-frame clones only, minus some. The data hold fewer than 400,000 clones, with about 88% observed a single time. Treatment specified: around 19 received Ad26.COV2.S at low or high dose, single or two shots; roughly five received placebo; per-sample allocation not given. Samples came from day 63 after the first vaccine or placebo injection. The sample consisted of peripheral blood, taken in a trial of Ad26.COV2.S vaccine versus placebo. The receptors here all came from a person between 18 and 65 years old who received the Ad26.COV2.S COVID-19 vaccine or a placebo.

The DNA of the CDR3 is TGTGCCAGCGAGACTAGCGGATACAATGAGCAGTTCTTC. It yields the protein CASETSGYNEQFF. The rearrangement uses TRBV28 and TRBJ2-1; 9 nucleotides match TRBD2. The CDR3 length is 13 residues. Looked up from germline, CDR1 is MDHEN and CDR2 is SYDVKM. The trim removed 8 bases at V and 4 bases at J, leaving 3 bases unmatched.

The rearrangement joins TRBV15 to TRBJ2-4; maybe TRBD2 (6 bases). V was pared by 1 base and J by 0 bases, with 10 bases between. Per germline, CDR1 LNHNV and CDR2 YYDKDF (reference sequence). The CDR3 loop spans 16 amino acids. CDR3 residues: CATSRAGELAKNIQYF. CDR3 bases: TGTGCCACCAGCAGAGCGGGGGAACTAGCCAAAAACATTCAGTACTTC.

The chain couples TRBV28 to TRBJ2-4; D is perhaps TRBD2 (5 bases). CDR1 is MDHEN and CDR2 is SYDVKM in the germline V gene. Trimming left V 4 bases short and J 7 bases short, with 11 bases between. This CDR3 comprises 13 residues. DNA of the CDR3: TGTGCCAGCAGTTCTCGGAGGTTCAACATTCAGTACTTC. This codes for CASSSRRFNIQYF.

On this clone: At the DNA level, this CDR3 is encoded by other sequences in the same sample as well. The chain is built from TRBV25-1 and TRBJ2-1; 8 positions agree with TRBD1. V gave up 9 bases and J gave up 9 bases; unmatched junction bases: 10. The CDR3 covers 13 residues. Germline V lookup: CDR1 MGHDK, CDR2 SYGVNS. The chain's CDR3 is CASSGQGWGEQFF. CDR3 DNA sequence: TGTGCCAGTTCCGGACAGGGATGGGGTGAGCAGTTCTTC. The complete variable domain, with remaining parts taken from reference TRBV25-1 and TRBJ2-1, reads EADIYQTPRYLVIGTGKKITLECSQTMGHDKMYWYQQDPGMELHLIHYSYGVNSTEKGDLSSESTVSRIRTEHFPLTLESARPSHTSQYLCASSGQGWGEQFFGPGTRLTVL.

The genes are TRBV18 and TRBJ2-7; a possible D gene is TRBD2 (5 bases). The CDR3 runs 16 residues. V was pared by 2 bases and J by 3 bases, with 17 bases between. In germline, CDR1 is KGHSH, CDR2 LQKENI. CDR3 protein: CASSPFAHRTYYEQYF. CDR3 sequence (DNA): TGTGCCAGCTCACCATTTGCTCACCGGACTTACTACGAGCAGTACTTC.

This chain connects TRBV5-1 to TRBJ1-5, with 11 nucleotides matching TRBD1. The CDR3 contains 16 residues. V was clipped by 4 bases and J by 9 bases; unmatched bases: 12. Germline assignment: CDR1 SGHRS and CDR2 YFSETQ. CDR3 protein: CASSRTGTGGSGPQHF. The CDR3 DNA is TGCGCCAGCAGCCGGACCGGGACAGGGGGGTCAGGGCCCCAGCATTTT.

This clone was counted a few times. This chain links TRBV7-6 with TRBJ2-1, with D unresolved. CDR1 and CDR2 from the germline V gene are SGHVS and FNYEAQ. Trimming cost V 1 base and J 5 bases, with 15 bases left between them. This CDR3 has 16 amino acids. Here the CDR3 reads CASSLGSGVGHNEQFF. As DNA, the CDR3 is TGTGCCAGCAGCTTAGGCTCAGGAGTGGGCCACAATGAGCAGTTCTTC.

The chain has TRBV7-3 and TRBJ2-1; a weak D match, TRBD2 (6 bases). Trimming left V 5 bases short and J 9 bases short, with 14 bases between. CDR1 and CDR2 from the germline V gene are SGHTA and FQGTGA. The CDR3 loop spans 13 amino acids. The CDR3 DNA reads TGTGCCAGCAGCCTAGGGGTCGGGGGTGAGCAGTTCTTC. Translating it yields CASSLGVGGEQFF.

The rearrangement links TRBV7-3 to TRBJ2-2; 7 nucleotides agree with TRBD1. This CDR3 contains 16 residues. The V segment lost 4 bases and the J segment 2 bases; nucleotides outside the gene matches: 7. Germline values: CDR1 SGHTA, CDR2 FQGTGA. In DNA form, the CDR3 reads TGTGCCAGCAGCTCTTGGACAGGAGCCAACACCGGGGAGCTGTTTTTT. It is translated as CASSSWTGANTGELFF.

The chain uses TRBV4-2 and TRBJ2-1, with D perhaps TRBD2 (6 bases). With 7 bases removed from V and 9 bases from J, the gap between germline ends came to 25 bases. CDR1 and CDR2 (germline): LGHNA, YNFKEQ. The CDR3 has 16 amino acids. The CDR3 DNA follows: TGTGCCAGCACCAAAGACCGCGGGACGGGTTTCTCTGAGCAGTTCTTC. Translating it yields CASTKDRGTGFSEQFF.

The CDR3 coding sequence is TGTGCCAGCAGTCTTCAGGGTATTAGCAATCAGCCCCAGCATTTT. It translates to CASSLQGISNQPQHF. The chain couples TRBV7-2 to TRBJ1-5; a weak D match, TRBD1 (5 bases). CDR1 and CDR2 from the germline V gene are SGHTA and FQGNSA. V lost 6 bases, J lost 0 bases, and 12 bases lay in between. The CDR3 is made up of 15 amino acids.

The genes are TRBV6-5 and TRBJ2-3; TRBD1 matches 7 bases. The germline CDR1 and CDR2 sequences are MNHEY and SVGAGI. V lost 6 bases, J lost 2 bases, and 2 bases stayed unmatched. This CDR3 contains 13 residues. This CDR3 is CASRDRLTDTQYF. In nucleotides, the CDR3 is TGTGCCAGCAGGGACAGGCTCACAGATACGCAGTATTTT.

The V and J genes are TRBV3-1 (or the pseudogene TRBV3-2) and TRBJ1-5; weak D call: TRBD1 (5 bases). V dropped 1 base and J dropped 6 bases, with 10 bases sitting between them. The CDR3 sequence is 14 residues long. Germline CDR1 LGHDT, CDR2 YNNKEL (reference sequence). The CDR3: CASSQVGGGQPQHF. CDR3 bases: TGTGCCAGCAGCCAAGTGGGGGGGGGTCAGCCCCAGCATTTT.

This chain links TRBV3-1 (or the pseudogene TRBV3-2) with TRBJ2-7; TRBD2 aligns across 8 bases. In germline, CDR1 is LGHDT, CDR2 YNNKEL (reference sequence). The CDR3 consists of 15 residues. The trim removed 4 bases at V and 0 bases at J, leaving 5 bases unmatched. CDR3 nucleotides: TGTGCCAGCAGCCCAGGGCTAGCGGGCTCCTACGAGCAGTACTTC. Translating gives CASSPGLAGSYEQYF.

V is TRBV15 and J is TRBJ2-7, with 14 positions matching TRBD2. CDR3 length: 16 amino acids. Germline CDR1 is LNHNV and CDR2 is YYDKDF (reference sequence). V shed 4 bases and J 2 bases; nucleotides not matched to a gene: 4. The CDR3 is CATSTGLAGAPYEQYF. The CDR3 bases are TGTGCCACCAGCACGGGACTAGCGGGAGCCCCCTACGAGCAGTACTTC.

The gene calls are TRBV6-6 and TRBJ2-7; the match to TRBD1 covers 9 bases. The junction had 3 bases not matched to a gene; V was cut back by 3 bases and J by 0 bases. The V gene's germline CDR1 is MNHNY and CDR2 SVGAGI (reference sequence). This CDR3 spans 15 amino acids. DNA of the CDR3: TGTGCCAGCAGTTATGGGACAGGGAGCTCCTACGAGCAGTACTTC. Encoded protein: CASSYGTGSSYEQYF.

The chain combines TRBV9 with TRBJ2-3; 8 bases align to TRBD1. Looked up from germline, CDR1 is SGDLS and CDR2 is YYNGEE. This CDR3 has 16 residues. V shed 0 bases, J shed 1 base, and the junction held 4 bases outside the gene matches. CDR3 nucleotide sequence: TGTGCCAGCAGCGTAGACCAGGGGGCGCGCACAGATACGCAGTATTTT. Translated, it gives CASSVDQGARTDTQYF. Combining the CDR3 with reference TRBV9 and TRBJ2-3 gives the whole variable domain DSGVTQTPKHLITATGQRVTLRCSPRSGDLSVYWYQQSLDQGLQFLIQYYNGEERAKGNILERFSAQQFPDLHSELNLSSLELGDSALYFCASSVDQGARTDTQYFGPGTRLTVL.

The chain recombines TRBV19 with TRBJ1-1; no firm D call. The germline V gene encodes CDR1 LNHDA and CDR2 SQIVND (reference sequence). Trimming shortened V by 7 bases and J by 4 bases, and 16 bases separated the two germline ends. The CDR3 totals 14 residues. This chain's CDR3 is CASTNLATSTEAFF. The CDR3 region has the DNA TGTGCCAGTACCAACCTGGCGACATCCACTGAAGCTTTCTTT.

The J gene is TRBJ2-7, the V gene TRBV7-3; D remains ambiguous. V shed 5 bases and J shed 0 bases, with 11 bases lying between them. CDR3 length: 14 residues. Germline CDR1 reads SGHTA; CDR2 reads FQGTGA. This CDR3 is CASSLEPSSYEQYF. CDR3 nucleotide sequence: TGTGCCAGCAGCCTAGAACCAAGCTCCTACGAGCAGTACTTC.

The J gene is TRBJ2-6, the V gene TRBV10-3, with D unresolved. Germline-derived CDR1 and CDR2 are ENHRY and SYGVKD. The CDR3 contains 15 residues. V shed 10 bases and J shed 0 bases, with 13 bases lying between them. This CDR3 reads CATLGVSSGANVLTF. CDR3 DNA sequence: TGTGCCACCTTAGGCGTAAGCTCTGGGGCCAACGTCCTGACTTTC.

The genes are TRBV10-1 and TRBJ2-1, with D unclear. This CDR3 has 15 amino acids. Trimming pared 2 bases from V and 2 bases from J, leaving 10 bases between. Germline V gives CDR1 WNHNN, CDR2 SYGVQD (reference sequence). The CDR3 reads CASSEPDGPYNEQFF. DNA of the CDR3: TGCGCCAGCAGTGAGCCCGACGGACCCTACAATGAGCAGTTCTTC.

CDR3 amino acids: CASSHRAGLAGNEQFF. The CDR3 DNA is TGTGCCAGCAGCCACAGAGCGGGACTAGCGGGCAATGAGCAGTTCTTC. The chain couples TRBV3-1 (or the pseudogene TRBV3-2) to TRBJ2-1, with 12 bases aligning to TRBD2. This CDR3 has 16 residues. V lost 3 bases to trimming and J lost 6 bases; unmatched junction nucleotides: 6. Germline CDR1 LGHDT, CDR2 YNNKEL (reference sequence).

To note about this clone: Other DNA sequences in the same sample also yield this CDR3. This chain joins TRBV28 and TRBJ1-2, with D unresolved. Deletions cut 2 bases from V and 5 bases from J, with 6 bases between. Germline-derived CDR1 and CDR2 are MDHEN and SYDVKM. This CDR3 is built from 12 residues. Here the CDR3 reads CASSLTGYGYTF. CDR3 in DNA: TGTGCCAGCAGTTTAACTGGGTATGGCTACACCTTC.

CDR3 DNA sequence: TGTGCTAGTGGCACCGACAGGGGCTCCGATGGCTACACCTTC. Protein sequence: CASGTDRGSDGYTF. The rearrangement joins TRBV12-5 to TRBJ1-2; TRBD1 matches 8 bases. The germline V gene has CDR1 LGHNT and CDR2 FRNRAP. The CDR3 loop spans 14 amino acids. Trimming at V came to 6 bases and at J to 6 bases, leaving 9 bases not matched to a gene.

The genes are TRBV5-4 and TRBJ1-1; 9 nucleotides match TRBD1. V trimming: 4 bases; J trimming: 8 bases; junction bases outside the gene matches: 9. Germline values: CDR1 SGHNT, CDR2 YYREEE (reference sequence). This CDR3 is built from 14 residues. The CDR3 region is CASSPPTGGSEAFF. DNA for the CDR3: TGTGCCAGCAGCCCCCCGACAGGGGGGTCCGAAGCTTTCTTT.